A selection of T cell receptor beta chains follows, all from one sample in a study of early T cells in non-severe SARS-CoV-2 infection. TCRdb fed the 5' RACE reads into MiXCR, producing one record per CDR3 protein. The sample lists some 62,000 distinct CDR3 sequences, roughly a tenth occurring once. Sequencing was done on a sample of whole blood. The receptors here all came from an adult who was a healthcare worker with PCR-confirmed SARS-CoV-2 infection or an uninfected control (not recorded which). CDR3s include the opening cysteine and the closing phenylalanine or tryptophan. Fields, in order: V gene, J gene, CDR3 protein.

>TRBV2|TRBJ1-2
CASTGTGMGGYTF
>TRBV2|TRBJ2-3
CASSEGLADTQYF
>TRBV12-3/TRBV12-4|TRBJ2-1
CANPGGGVSSYNEQFF
>TRBV2|TRBJ1-4
CASTAATNEKLFF
>TRBV14|TRBJ2-5
CASSQDLGTGQETQYF
>TRBV11-2|TRBJ2-1
CASSLGLAGGRNEQFF
>TRBV7-9|TRBJ2-5
CASREGYRETQYF
>TRBV10-2|TRBJ1-4
CASSDSPNEKLFF
>TRBV2|TRBJ1-2
CASSPTGYGYTF
>TRBV20-1|TRBJ2-1
CSARGSPGEQFF
>TRBV18|TRBJ2-3
CASSPGRIPSTDTQYF
>TRBV6-5|TRBJ1-2
CASRNRRSGHYGYTF
>TRBV6-1|TRBJ2-3
CASTLTFAGEGEDTQYF
>TRBV24-1|TRBJ1-4
CATSDSTVPNEKLFF
>TRBV15|TRBJ1-3
CATSPRNGRGGNTIYF
>TRBV21-1|TRBJ1-1
CASNRGNTEAFF
>TRBV12-3/TRBV12-4|TRBJ2-2
CASSPARPSNTGELFF
>TRBV7-9|TRBJ1-4
CASSSEGVVGEKLFF
>TRBV18|TRBJ2-5
CASSPPQARDEATQYF
>TRBV3-1|TRBJ1-2
CASSQDLRSGYTF
>TRBV19|TRBJ2-1
CASSRTDNEQFF
>TRBV20-1|TRBJ2-1
CSATSPLGGRVEQFF
>TRBV7-6|TRBJ2-1
CASSLRPRDEQFF
>TRBV6-2/TRBV6-3|TRBJ2-5
CASSYQVETQYF
>TRBV10-2|TRBJ1-5
CASRMTEGSNQPQHF
>TRBV6-1|TRBJ2-1
CASSETSGAYNEQFF
>TRBV12-5|TRBJ2-3
CASGPRGTSTDTQYF
>TRBV12-3/TRBV12-4|TRBJ2-3
CASTLGGAYSDTQYF
>TRBV12-2|TRBJ1-2
CASRVASSQCMRYGYTF
>TRBV18|TRBJ2-3
CASSRDKDTQYF
>TRBV5-1|TRBJ2-5
CASSLVGRLQETQYF
>TRBV2|TRBJ2-1
CASSAQGAKYEQFF
>TRBV30|TRBJ1-1
CAWSIKTEAFF
>TRBV18|TRBJ1-2
CASSPPGRDGYTF
>TRBV18|TRBJ2-5
CASSPNRKQETQYF
>TRBV4-2|TRBJ1-6
CASSQASGRANSPLHF
>TRBV5-4|TRBJ1-1
CASTAQGSEAFF
>TRBV7-6|TRBJ1-2
CASSLTGEYGYTF
>TRBV3-1|TRBJ1-2
CASSQEFKAPQSYGYTF
>TRBV4-1|TRBJ2-4
CASSQIPRADGAKNIQYF
>TRBV12-3/TRBV12-4|TRBJ2-3
CASSSTGGTDTQYF
>TRBV25-1|TRBJ1-1
CASSLDRNTEAFF
>TRBV7-9|TRBJ1-1
CASSWVAGGTEAFF
>TRBV29-1|TRBJ1-5
CSALEGTNNQPQHF
>TRBV5-1|TRBJ1-1
CASSLELGVNTEAFF
>TRBV5-1|TRBJ2-5
CASSSRLAGETQYF
>TRBV11-2|TRBJ2-1
CASSLLRGRTYNEQFF
>TRBV6-2/TRBV6-3|TRBJ2-1
CASRDRTYNEQFF
>TRBV18|TRBJ1-5
CASSPRNRDQPQHF
>TRBV11-2|TRBJ1-1
CASSLAASGQGAENTEAFF
>TRBV2|TRBJ1-1
CASRRRDRQTEAFF
>TRBV5-1|TRBJ2-2
CASSLASITGELFF